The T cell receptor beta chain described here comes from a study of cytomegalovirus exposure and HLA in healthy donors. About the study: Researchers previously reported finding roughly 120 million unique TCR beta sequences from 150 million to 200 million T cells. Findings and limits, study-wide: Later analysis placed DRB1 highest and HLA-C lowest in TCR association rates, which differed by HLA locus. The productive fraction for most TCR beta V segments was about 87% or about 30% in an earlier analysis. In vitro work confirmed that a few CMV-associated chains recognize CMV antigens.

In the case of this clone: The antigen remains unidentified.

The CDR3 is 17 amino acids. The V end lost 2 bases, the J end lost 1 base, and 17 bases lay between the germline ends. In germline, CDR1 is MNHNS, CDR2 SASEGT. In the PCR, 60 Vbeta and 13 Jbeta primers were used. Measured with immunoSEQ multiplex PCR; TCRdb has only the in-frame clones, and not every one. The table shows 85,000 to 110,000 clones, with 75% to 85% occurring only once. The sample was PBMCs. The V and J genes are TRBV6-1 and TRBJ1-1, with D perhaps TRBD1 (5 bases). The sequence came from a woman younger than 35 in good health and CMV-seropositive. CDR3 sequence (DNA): TGTGCCAGCAGTGAATGGGGCAGGGTTTTTCGGAACACTGAAGCTTTCTTT. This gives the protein CASSEWGRVFRNTEAFF.